These 7 T cell receptor beta chains came from one sample sequenced in a study of chemoradiotherapy in HPV16-positive cancers (dated 2022 in TCRdb). Library preparation employed the immunoSEQ multiplex PCR assay. TCRdb took over this immuneACCESS table, retaining in-frame rearrangements with V and J assigned. Such tables are incomplete; in checked studies, under half of the missing clones stem from an unresolved V gene, and the remainder is unexplained. The sample contains 20,000 to 25,000 clones, around 85% of them found a single time. Roughly 4.4% of the sample is in the top ten clones. The sequences come from blood, collected from a patient who underwent chemoradiotherapy. These receptors were taken from a human donor with HPV-associated anogenital cancer.

The V gene is TRBV5-8, the J gene TRBJ1-4; D remains unclear. Germline loops: CDR1 SGHTS, CDR2 YDEGEE. CDR3 length: 13 residues. V was cut by 5 bases and J by 8 bases, with 13 bases left in between. The CDR3 spells CASSPAGLEKLFF. DNA for the CDR3: TGTGCCAGCAGTCCCGCGGGGTTGGAAAAACTGTTTTTT.

The chain uses TRBV19 and TRBJ1-5, with 7 bases fitting TRBD1. Germline CDR1 and CDR2: LNHDA and SQIVND (reference sequence). The trim removed 3 bases at V and 4 bases at J, leaving 3 bases unmatched. This CDR3 spans 14 amino acids. In DNA form, the CDR3 reads TGTGCCAGTAGTATCGGGACAGCAAATCAGCCCCAGCATTTT. Translated: CASSIGTANQPQHF.

About this clone itself: At one end, the junction sequence differs from germline, possibly due to a read error. The genes are TRBV5-1 and TRBJ2-2, with D tentatively TRBD2 (7 bases). CDR3 length: 16 residues. The germline V gene encodes CDR1 SGHRS and CDR2 YFSETQ. CDR3 DNA sequence: TGCGCCAGCACCTTGGGCGGGGGCTCGGGCACCGGGGAGCTGTTTTTT. Protein: CASTLGGGSGTGELFF.

This chain uses TRBV27 with TRBJ1-1; 8 bases are a match to TRBD1. CDR3 length: 16 residues. Germline trimming cut 2 bases from V and 6 bases from J; bases unmatched to any gene: 11. The V gene's germline CDR1 is MNHEY and CDR2 SMNVEV (reference sequence). CDR3 DNA sequence: TGTGCCAGCAGTTTACGAGGACAGGGCGGACTGTCTGAAGCTTTCTTT. Amino acids: CASSLRGQGGLSEAFF.

The genes are TRBV5-1 and TRBJ1-6; D possibly corresponds to TRBD1 (5 bases). This CDR3 spans 13 amino acids. Trimming took off 5 bases at V and 5 bases at J, with 8 bases between the two ends. CDR1 SGHRS and CDR2 YFSETQ come from the germline V gene. The CDR3 region has the DNA TGCGCCAGCAGGGGGGTCGATAATTCACCCCTCCACTTT. Translating it yields CASRGVDNSPLHF.

The rearrangement joins TRBV7-2 to TRBJ2-7; 7 positions match TRBD2. The CDR3 runs 15 residues. Germline loops: CDR1 SGHTA, CDR2 FQGNSA. V lost 4 bases to trimming and J lost 3 bases; unmatched junction nucleotides: 9. Here the CDR3 reads CASSSRSGGVYEQYF. CDR3 in DNA: TGTGCCAGCAGCTCCCGGTCGGGAGGTGTCTACGAGCAGTACTTC. Using reference TRBV7-2 and TRBJ2-7 for the parts outside the CDR3, the full variable domain is GAGVSQSPSNKVTEKGKDVELRCDPISGHTALYWYRQSLGQGLEFLIYFQGNSAPDKSGLPSDRFSAERTGGSVSTLTIQRTQQEDSAVYLCASSSRSGGVYEQYFGPGTRLTVT.

The chain carries TRBV5-1 and TRBJ1-5; tentatively, D is TRBD1 (5 bases). This CDR3 has 13 amino acids. The germline gives CDR1 SGHRS, CDR2 YFSETQ. The V gene lost 5 bases and the J gene lost 3 bases, with 9 bases spanning the gap. The CDR3 is CASRQDNNQPQHF. CDR3 nucleotides: TGCGCCAGCAGGCAGGACAACAATCAGCCCCAGCATTTT.